This is a list of T cell receptor beta chains from one sample in a study of blood T cells in healthy people across ages. TCRdb analysed the 5' RACE reads with MiXCR anew, one entry per CDR3 protein. The top ten clones hold about an eighth of a sample with roughly 900,000 distinct CDR3 sequences, about 48% of them seen once. The sequencing sample was made of blood. The receptors were sampled from a man aged 25 to 45 in good health. CDR3s leave out the opening cysteine and the closing phenylalanine or tryptophan. Each record gives: V gene, J gene, CDR3 protein.

>TRBV7-9|TRBJ2-3
ASTGGGTDTQY
>TRBV2|TRBJ1-4
ASSRTGFNEKLF
>TRBV3-1|TRBJ2-3
ASSPLAGAQY
>TRBV10-3|TRBJ1-2
ATRTGVEYGYT
>TRBV30|TRBJ2-7
VWSVSSYEQY
>TRBV27|TRBJ1-6
ASSLSGGLQGAYSPLH
>TRBV20-1|TRBJ1-4
SANWQFNEKLF
>TRBV6-1|TRBJ2-3
ASRDRGVRTQY
>TRBV7-2|TRBJ2-7
ASSPGLSEQY
>TRBV30|TRBJ2-5
AWSAQETQY
>TRBV6-1|TRBJ2-5
ASSTRQGGETQY
>TRBV25-1|TRBJ1-2
ASTPTGGFYGYT
>TRBV6-5|TRBJ2-3
ASRPPGPGTDTQY
>TRBV9|TRBJ2-7
ASSYPALEQY
>TRBV29-1|TRBJ2-3
SVEDSMSGTDTQY
>TRBV30|TRBJ1-1
AWRDTGMEAF
>TRBV6-6|.
ASSYRPGLDGEQY
>TRBV4-3|TRBJ2-1
ASSQVTSGGALEQF
>TRBV18|TRBJ2-5
ASSPRTSDETQY
>TRBV6-5|TRBJ2-5
ASSPLGQGQGETQY
>TRBV18|TRBJ2-5
ASSQSVADEQY
>TRBV4-1|TRBJ2-7
ASSQGSDISYEQY
>TRBV7-9|TRBJ1-1
ASSLDRARGAF
>TRBV6-6|TRBJ2-3
ASTPDRVFLTDTQY
>TRBV5-6|TRBJ1-5
ASSLGQGKGQPQH
>TRBV6-2/TRBV6-3|TRBJ2-7
ASLRDTFSYEQY
>TRBV6-4|TRBJ2-3
ASRSPGLAIGDTQY